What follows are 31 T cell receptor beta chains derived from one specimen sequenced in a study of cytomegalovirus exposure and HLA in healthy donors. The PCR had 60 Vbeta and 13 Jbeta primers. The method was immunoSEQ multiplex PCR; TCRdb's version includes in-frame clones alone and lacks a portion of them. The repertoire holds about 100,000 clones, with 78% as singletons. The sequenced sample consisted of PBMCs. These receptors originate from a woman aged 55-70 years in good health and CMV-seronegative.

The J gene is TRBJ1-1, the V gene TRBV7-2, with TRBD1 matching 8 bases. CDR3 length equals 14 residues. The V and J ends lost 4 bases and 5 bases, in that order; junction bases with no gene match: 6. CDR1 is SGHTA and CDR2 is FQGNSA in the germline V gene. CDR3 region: CASSSTGVGTEAFF. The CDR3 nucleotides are TGTGCCAGCAGCTCGACAGGGGTTGGGACTGAAGCTTTCTTT.

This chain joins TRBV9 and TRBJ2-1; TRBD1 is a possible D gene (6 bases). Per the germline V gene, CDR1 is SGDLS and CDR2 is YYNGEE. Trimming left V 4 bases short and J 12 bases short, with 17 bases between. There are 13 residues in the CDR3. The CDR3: CASSTRGGSRQFF. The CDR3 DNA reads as TGTGCCAGCAGCACCAGAGGGGGAAGTCGGCAGTTCTTC.

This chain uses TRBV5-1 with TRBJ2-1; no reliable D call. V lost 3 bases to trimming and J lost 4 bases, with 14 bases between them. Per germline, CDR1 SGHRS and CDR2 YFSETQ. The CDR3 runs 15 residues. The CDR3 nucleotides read TGCGCCAGCAGCTCCTCGGAGAGTCTTTACAATGAGCAGTTCTTC. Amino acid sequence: CASSSSESLYNEQFF.

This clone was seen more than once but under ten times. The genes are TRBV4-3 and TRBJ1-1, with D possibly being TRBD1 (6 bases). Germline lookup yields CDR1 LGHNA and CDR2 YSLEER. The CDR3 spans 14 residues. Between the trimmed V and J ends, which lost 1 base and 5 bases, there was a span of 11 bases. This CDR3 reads CASSQGGQGTEAFF. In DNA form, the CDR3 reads TGCGCCAGCAGCCAAGGCGGGCAGGGGACTGAAGCTTTCTTT.

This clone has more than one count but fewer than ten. The DNA of the CDR3 is TGTGCCAGCAGCCTAAGACTGACCGGGGAGCTGTTTTTT. Amino acids: CASSLRLTGELFF. The chain links TRBV14 to TRBJ2-2; D uncertain. Trimming stripped 4 bases from V and 5 bases from J, with 8 bases between. Germline loops: CDR1 SGHDN, CDR2 FVKESK. The CDR3 has 13 residues.

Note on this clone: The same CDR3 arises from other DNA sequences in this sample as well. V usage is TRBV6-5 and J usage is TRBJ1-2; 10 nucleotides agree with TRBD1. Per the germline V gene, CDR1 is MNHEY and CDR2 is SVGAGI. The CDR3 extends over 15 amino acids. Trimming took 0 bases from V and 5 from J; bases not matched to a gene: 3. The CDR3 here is CASSYSTGGGYGYTF. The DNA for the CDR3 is TGTGCCAGCAGTTACTCGACAGGGGGCGGGTATGGCTACACCTTC.

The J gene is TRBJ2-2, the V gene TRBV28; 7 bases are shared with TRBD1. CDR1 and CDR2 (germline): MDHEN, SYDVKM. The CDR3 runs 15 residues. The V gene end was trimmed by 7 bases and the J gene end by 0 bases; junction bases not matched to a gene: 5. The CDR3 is CASKGDSTNTGELFF. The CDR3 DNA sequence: TGTGCCAGCAAGGGGGACAGTACGAACACCGGGGAGCTGTTTTTT.

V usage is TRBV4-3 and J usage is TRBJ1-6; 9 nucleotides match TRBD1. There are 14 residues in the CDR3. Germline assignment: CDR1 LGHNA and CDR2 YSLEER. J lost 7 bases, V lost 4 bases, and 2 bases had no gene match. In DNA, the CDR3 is TGCGCCAGCAGCCTAGGGACAGGGAATTCACCCCTCCACTTT. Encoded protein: CASSLGTGNSPLHF.

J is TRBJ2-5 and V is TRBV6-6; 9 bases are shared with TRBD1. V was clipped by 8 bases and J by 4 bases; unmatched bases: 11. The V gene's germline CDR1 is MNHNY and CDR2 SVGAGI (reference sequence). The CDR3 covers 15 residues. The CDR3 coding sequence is TGTGCCAGCCGGACCGGGACAGGGAATCGAGAGACCCAGTACTTC. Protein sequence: CASRTGTGNRETQYF.

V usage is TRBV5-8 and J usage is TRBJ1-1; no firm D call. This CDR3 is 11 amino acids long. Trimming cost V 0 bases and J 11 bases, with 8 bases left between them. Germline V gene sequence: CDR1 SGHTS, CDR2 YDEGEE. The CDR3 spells CASSLGHEAFF. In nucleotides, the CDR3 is TGTGCCAGCAGCTTGGGACATGAGGCTTTCTTT. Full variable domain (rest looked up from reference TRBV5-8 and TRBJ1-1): EAGVTQSPTHLIKTRGQQATLRCSPISGHTSVYWYQQALGLGLQFLLWYDEGEERNRGNFPPRFSGRQFPNYSSELNVNALELEDSALYLCASSLGHEAFFGQGTRLTVV.

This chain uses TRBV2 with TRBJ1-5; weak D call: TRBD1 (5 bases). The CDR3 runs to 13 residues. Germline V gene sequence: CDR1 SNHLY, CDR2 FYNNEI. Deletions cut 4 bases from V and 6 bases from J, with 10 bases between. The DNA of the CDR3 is TGTGCCAGCAGTGTGTCAGGGCCTCAGCCCCAGCATTTT. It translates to CASSVSGPQPQHF.

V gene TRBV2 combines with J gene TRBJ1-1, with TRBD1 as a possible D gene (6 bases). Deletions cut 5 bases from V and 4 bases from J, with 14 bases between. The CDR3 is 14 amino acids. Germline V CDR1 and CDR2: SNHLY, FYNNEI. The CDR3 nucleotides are TGTGCCAGCAGTCCAGCAGGGGAGGGCACTGAAGCTTTCTTT. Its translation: CASSPAGEGTEAFF.

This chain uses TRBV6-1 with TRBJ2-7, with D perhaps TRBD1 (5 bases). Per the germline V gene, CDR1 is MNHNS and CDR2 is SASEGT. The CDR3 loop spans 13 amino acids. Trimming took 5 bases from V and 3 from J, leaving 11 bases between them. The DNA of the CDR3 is TGTGCCAGCAGTACAAGGGGTTTCTACGAGCAGTACTTC. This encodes CASSTRGFYEQYF.

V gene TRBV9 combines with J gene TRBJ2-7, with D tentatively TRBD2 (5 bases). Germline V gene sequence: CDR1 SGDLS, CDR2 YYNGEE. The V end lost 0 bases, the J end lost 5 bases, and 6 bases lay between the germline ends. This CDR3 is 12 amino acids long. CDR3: CASSVGGDEQYF. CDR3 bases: TGTGCCAGCAGCGTAGGGGGAGACGAGCAGTACTTC.

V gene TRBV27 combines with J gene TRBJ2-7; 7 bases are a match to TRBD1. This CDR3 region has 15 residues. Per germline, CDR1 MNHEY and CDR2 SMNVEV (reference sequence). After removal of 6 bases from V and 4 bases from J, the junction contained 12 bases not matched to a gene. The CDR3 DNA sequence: TGTGCCAGCAGCCTAAGGTTGGGACAGTCATACGAGCAGTACTTC. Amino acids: CASSLRLGQSYEQYF.

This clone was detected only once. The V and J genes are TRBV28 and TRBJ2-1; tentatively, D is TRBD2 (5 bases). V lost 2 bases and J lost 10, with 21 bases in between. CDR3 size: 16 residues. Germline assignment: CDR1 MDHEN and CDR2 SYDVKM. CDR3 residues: CASSLPPTTFPGEQFF. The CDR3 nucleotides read TGTGCCAGCAGTTTACCTCCGACGACCTTTCCGGGGGAGCAGTTCTTC.

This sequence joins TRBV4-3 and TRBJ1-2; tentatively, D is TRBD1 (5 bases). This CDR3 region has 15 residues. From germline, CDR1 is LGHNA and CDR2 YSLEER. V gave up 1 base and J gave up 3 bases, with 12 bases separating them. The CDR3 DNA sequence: TGCGCCAGCAGCCAAGCGGAAGGGGCGGACTATGGCTACACCTTC. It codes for CASSQAEGADYGYTF.

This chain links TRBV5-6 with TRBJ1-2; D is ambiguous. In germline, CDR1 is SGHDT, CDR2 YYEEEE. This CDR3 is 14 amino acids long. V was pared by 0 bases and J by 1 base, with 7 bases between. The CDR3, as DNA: TGTGCCAGCAGCTTGGCAGGATATAACTATGGCTACACCTTC. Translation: CASSLAGYNYGYTF.

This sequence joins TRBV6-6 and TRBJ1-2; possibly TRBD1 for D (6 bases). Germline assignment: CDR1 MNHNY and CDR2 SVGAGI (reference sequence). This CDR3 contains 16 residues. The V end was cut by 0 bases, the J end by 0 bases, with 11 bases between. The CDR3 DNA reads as TGTGCCAGCAGTTACTCCAGGGACACAGCTAACTATGGCTACACCTTC. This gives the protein CASSYSRDTANYGYTF.

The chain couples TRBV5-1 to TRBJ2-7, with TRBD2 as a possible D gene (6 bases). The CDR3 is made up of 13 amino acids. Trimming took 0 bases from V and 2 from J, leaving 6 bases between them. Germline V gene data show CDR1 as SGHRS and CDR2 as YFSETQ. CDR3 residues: CASSLGGTYEQYF. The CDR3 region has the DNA TGCGCCAGCAGCTTGGGCGGGACCTACGAGCAGTACTTC.

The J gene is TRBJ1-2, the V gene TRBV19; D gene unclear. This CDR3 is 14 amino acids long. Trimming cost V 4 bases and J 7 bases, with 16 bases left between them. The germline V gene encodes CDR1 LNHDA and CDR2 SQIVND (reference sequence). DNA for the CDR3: TGTGCCAGTAGTAAATTAGAGGGCTCCTTTGGCTACACCTTC. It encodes CASSKLEGSFGYTF.

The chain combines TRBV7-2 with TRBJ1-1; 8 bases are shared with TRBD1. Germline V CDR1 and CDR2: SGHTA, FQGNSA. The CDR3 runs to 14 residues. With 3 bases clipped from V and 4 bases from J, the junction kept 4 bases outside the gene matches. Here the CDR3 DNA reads TGTGCCAGCAGCTTCAGACAGGGGTCCACTGAAGCTTTCTTT. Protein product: CASSFRQGSTEAFF.

In DNA, the CDR3 is TGCAGCGTTGGGTTGGGACAGTCCTCGACGGCAGATACGCAGTATTTT. Translating gives CSVGLGQSSTADTQYF. This chain joins TRBV29-1 and TRBJ2-3; TRBD1 agrees at 7 bases. V shed 4 bases, J shed 4 bases, and the junction held 14 bases outside the gene matches. The CDR3 runs to 16 residues. Looked up from germline, CDR1 is SQVTM and CDR2 is ANQGSEA.

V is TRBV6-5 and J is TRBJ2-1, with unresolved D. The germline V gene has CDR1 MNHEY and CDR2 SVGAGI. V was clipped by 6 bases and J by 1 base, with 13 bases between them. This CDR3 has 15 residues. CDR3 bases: TGTGCCAGCAGCTTTGACGGAGCTTCCTACAATGAGCAGTTCTTC. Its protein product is CASSFDGASYNEQFF.

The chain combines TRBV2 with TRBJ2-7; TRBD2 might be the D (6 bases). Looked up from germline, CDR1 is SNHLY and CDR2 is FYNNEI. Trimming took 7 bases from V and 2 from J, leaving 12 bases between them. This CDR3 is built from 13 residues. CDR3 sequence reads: CASTSREAYEQYF. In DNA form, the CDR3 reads TGTGCCAGCACCTCGCGGGAAGCCTACGAGCAGTACTTC.

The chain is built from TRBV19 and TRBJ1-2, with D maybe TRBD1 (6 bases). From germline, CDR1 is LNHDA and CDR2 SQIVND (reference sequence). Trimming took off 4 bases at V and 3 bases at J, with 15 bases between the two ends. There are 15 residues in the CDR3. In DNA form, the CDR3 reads TGTGCCAGTAGTACTCAGGGGCGAGCTGACTATGGCTACACCTTC. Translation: CASSTQGRADYGYTF.

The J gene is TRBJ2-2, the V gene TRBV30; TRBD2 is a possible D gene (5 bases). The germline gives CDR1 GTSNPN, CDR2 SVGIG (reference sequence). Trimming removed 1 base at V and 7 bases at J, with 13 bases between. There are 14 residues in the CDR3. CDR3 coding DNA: TGTGCCTGGAGTGCCACGGGAAGGAACGGGGAGCTGTTTTTT. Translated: CAWSATGRNGELFF. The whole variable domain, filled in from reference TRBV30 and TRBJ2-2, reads SQTIHQWPATLVQPVGSPLSLECTVEGTSNPNLYWYRQAAGRGLQLLFYSVGIGQISSEVPQNLSASRPQDRQFILSSKKLLLSDSGFYLCAWSATGRNGELFFGEGSRLTVL.

CDR3 nucleotides: TGTGCCAGCAGCGTGAACCGGGAGCAGTACTTC. Encoded protein: CASSVNREQYF. This rearrangement joins TRBV13 to TRBJ2-7; unclear D gene. The V gene lost 5 bases and the J gene lost 7 bases, with 9 bases spanning the gap. CDR3 length: 11 amino acids. Germline loops: CDR1 PRHDT, CDR2 FYEKMQ (reference sequence).

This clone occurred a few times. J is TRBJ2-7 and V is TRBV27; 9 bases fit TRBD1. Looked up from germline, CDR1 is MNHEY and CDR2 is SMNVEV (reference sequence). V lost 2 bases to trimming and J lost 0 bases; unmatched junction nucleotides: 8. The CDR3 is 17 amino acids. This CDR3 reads CASSLRTPGQGSYEQYF. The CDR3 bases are TGTGCCAGCAGTTTAAGAACCCCGGGACAGGGCTCCTACGAGCAGTACTTC.

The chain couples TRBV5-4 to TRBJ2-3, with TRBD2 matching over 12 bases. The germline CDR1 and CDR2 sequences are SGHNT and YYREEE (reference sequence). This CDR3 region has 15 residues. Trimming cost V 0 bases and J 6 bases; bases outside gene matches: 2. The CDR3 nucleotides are TGTGCCAGCAGCTTGGATACTAGCGGGAGGGATACGCAGTATTTT. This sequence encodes CASSLDTSGRDTQYF.

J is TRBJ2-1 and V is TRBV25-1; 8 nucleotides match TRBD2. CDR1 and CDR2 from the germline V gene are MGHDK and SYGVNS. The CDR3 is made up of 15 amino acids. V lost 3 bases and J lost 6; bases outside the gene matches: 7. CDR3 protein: CASSDTSGGGNEQFF. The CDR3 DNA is TGTGCCAGCAGTGACACTAGCGGAGGGGGCAATGAGCAGTTCTTC.